This T cell receptor (beta chain) was obtained from a study of blood T cell repertoires in COVID-19. The protocol was immunoSEQ multiplex PCR, while the TCRdb copy is restricted to in-frame clones and leaves out a portion. This table holds 220,000 or so clones, roughly 84% found once. Sample: PBMCs or T cells enriched from blood (not recorded which). This receptor was taken from a woman aged 40 to 50 who had recovered from COVID-19.

The CDR3 coding sequence is TGTGCCAGCAGTTTAGAGTTCTACGAGCAGTACTTC. The encoded protein is CASSLEFYEQYF. This chain uses TRBV28 with TRBJ2-7; no reliable D call. V lost 2 bases to trimming and J lost 3 bases, with 5 bases between them. The germline CDR1 and CDR2 sequences are MDHEN and SYDVKM. This CDR3 spans 12 amino acids.